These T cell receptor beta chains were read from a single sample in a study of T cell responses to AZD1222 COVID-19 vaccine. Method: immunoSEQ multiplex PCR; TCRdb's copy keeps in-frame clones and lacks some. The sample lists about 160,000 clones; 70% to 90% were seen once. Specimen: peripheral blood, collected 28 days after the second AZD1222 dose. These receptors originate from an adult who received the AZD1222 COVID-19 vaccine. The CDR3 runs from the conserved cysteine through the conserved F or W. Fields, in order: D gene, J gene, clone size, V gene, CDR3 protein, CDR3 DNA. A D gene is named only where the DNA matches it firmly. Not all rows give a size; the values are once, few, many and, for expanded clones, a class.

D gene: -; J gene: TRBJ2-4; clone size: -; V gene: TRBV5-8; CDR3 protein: CASSWAGRDNIQYF; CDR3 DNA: TGTGCCAGCAGCTGGGCAGGGCGGGATAACATTCAGTACTTC
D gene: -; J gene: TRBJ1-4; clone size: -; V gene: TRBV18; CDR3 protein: CASSGQADEKLFF; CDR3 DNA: TGTGCCAGCTCGGGACAAGCAGATGAAAAACTGTTTTTT
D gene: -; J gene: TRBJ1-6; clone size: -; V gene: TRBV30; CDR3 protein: CAWSVAGAGTGNSPLHF; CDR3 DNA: TGTGCCTGGAGCGTAGCGGGGGCCGGGACGGGCAATTCACCCCTCCACTTT
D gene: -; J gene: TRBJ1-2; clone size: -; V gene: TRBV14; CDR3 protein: CASSQVAGTYGYTF; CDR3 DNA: TGTGCCAGCAGCCAAGTCGCAGGGACCTATGGCTACACCTTC
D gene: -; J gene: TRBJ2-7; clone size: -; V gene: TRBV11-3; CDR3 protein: CASSLDHREQYF; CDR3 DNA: TGTGCCAGCAGCTTAGATCATCGCGAGCAGTACTTC
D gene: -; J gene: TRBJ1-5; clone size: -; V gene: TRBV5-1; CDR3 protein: CASSGWGGQPQHF; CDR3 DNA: TGCGCCAGCAGCGGGTGGGGTGGTCAGCCCCAGCATTTT
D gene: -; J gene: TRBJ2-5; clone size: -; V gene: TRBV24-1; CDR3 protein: CATRRTGTLQETQYF; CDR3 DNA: TGTGCCACCAGAAGGACGGGGACTCTCCAAGAGACCCAGTACTTC
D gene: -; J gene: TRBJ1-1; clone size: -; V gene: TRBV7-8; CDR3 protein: CASSLPGQETGAFF; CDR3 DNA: TGTGCCAGCAGCCTACCGGGCCAAGAAACAGGGGCTTTCTTT
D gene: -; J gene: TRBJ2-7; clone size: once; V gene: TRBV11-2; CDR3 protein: CASSLDQVLEQYF; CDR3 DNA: TGTGCCAGCAGCTTAGATCAAGTTCTCGAGCAGTACTTC
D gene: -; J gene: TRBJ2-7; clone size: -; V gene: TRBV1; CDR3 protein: CTSSQRAPRGYEQYF; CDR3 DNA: TGCACCAGCAGCCAAAGGGCACCCCGAGGTTACGAGCAGTACTTC
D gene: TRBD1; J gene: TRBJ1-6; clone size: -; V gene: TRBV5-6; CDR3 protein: CASSQGDANNSPLHF; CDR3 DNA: TGTGCCAGCAGCCAGGGGGACGCGAATAATTCACCCCTCCACTTT
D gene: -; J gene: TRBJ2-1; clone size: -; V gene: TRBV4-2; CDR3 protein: CASSQFTGQNSNEQFF; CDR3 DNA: TGTGCCAGCAGCCAATTCACCGGACAGAATTCCAATGAGCAGTTCTTC
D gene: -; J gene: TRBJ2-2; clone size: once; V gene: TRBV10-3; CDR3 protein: CAAVGTPNTGELFF; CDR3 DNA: TGTGCCGCCGTCGGGACACCGAACACCGGGGAGCTGTTTTTT
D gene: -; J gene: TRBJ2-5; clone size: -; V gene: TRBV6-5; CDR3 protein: CASSYEEQKHQETQYF; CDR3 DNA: TGTGCCAGCAGTTATGAGGAACAGAAGCACCAAGAGACCCAGTACTTC
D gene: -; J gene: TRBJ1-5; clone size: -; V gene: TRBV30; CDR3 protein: CAWNKRGASNQPQHF; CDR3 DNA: TGTGCCTGGAATAAACGAGGGGCCAGCAATCAGCCCCAGCATTTT
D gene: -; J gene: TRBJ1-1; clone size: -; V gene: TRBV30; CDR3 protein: CAWSVRGRMEAFF; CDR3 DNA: TGTGCCTGGAGTGTACGGGGTAGGATGGAAGCTTTCTTT
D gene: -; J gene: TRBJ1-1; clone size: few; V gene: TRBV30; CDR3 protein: CAWRRRGLLLEAFF; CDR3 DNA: TGTGCCTGGAGGAGACGGGGTCTCCTTTTAGAAGCTTTCTTT
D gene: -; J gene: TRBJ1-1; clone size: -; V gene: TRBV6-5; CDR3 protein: CASSQKTTTFF; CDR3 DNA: TGTGCCAGCAGCCAGAAGACCACGACTTTCTTT
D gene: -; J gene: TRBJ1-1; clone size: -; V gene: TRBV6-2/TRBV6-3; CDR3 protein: CASSQPQENTEAFF; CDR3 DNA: TGTGCCAGCAGTCAACCTCAGGAGAACACTGAAGCTTTCTTT
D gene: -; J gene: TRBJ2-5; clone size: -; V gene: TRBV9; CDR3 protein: CASSKGASHETQYF; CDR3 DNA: TGTGCCAGCAGCAAAGGGGCTAGTCACGAGACCCAGTACTTC
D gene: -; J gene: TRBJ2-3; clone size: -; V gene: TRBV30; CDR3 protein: CAWSAVVADTQYF; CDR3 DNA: TGTGCCTGGAGTGCCGTCGTAGCAGATACGCAGTATTTT
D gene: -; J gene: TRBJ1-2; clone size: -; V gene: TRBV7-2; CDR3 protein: CASSFFPGPDYGYTF; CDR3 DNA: TGTGCCAGCAGCTTTTTTCCAGGGCCTGACTATGGCTACACCTTC
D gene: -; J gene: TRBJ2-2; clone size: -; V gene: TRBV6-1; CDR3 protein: CASSEALRGRPTGELFF; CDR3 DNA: TGTGCCAGCAGTGAAGCGCTCCGGGGGAGACCCACCGGGGAGCTGTTTTTT
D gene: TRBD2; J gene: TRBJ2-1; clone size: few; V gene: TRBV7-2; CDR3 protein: CASSLQSGASYNEQFF; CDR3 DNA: TGTGCCAGCAGCTTACAAAGCGGGGCCTCTTACAATGAGCAGTTCTTC
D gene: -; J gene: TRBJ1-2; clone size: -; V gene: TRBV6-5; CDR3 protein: CASSYGTPPNYGYTF; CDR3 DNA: TGTGCCAGCAGTTACGGGACGCCACCTAACTATGGCTACACCTTC
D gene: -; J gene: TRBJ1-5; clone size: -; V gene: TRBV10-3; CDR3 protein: CATRTPNQPQHF; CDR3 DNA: TGTGCCACACGGACCCCCAATCAGCCCCAGCATTTT
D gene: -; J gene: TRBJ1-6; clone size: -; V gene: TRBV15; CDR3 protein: CATSREGRGSNSPLHF; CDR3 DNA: TGTGCCACCAGCAGAGAGGGCAGGGGCTCCAATTCACCCCTCCACTTT
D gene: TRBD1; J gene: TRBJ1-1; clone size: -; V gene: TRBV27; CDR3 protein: CASSLTTGKGVAEAFF; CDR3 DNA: TGTGCCAGCAGTTTAACGACAGGGAAAGGGGTCGCTGAAGCTTTCTTT
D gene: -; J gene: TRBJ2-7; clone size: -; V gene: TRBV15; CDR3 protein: CATSATGTGPYEQYF; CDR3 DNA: TGTGCCACCAGCGCAACCGGGACGGGACCATACGAGCAGTACTTC
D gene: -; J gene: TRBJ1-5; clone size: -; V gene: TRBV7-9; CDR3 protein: CASSPTPGPLGNQPQHF; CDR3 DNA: TGTGCCAGCAGCCCCACCCCGGGGCCGCTTGGCAATCAGCCCCAGCATTTT
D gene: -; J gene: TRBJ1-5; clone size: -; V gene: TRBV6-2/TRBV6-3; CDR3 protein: CASNPSNQPQHF; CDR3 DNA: TGTGCCAGCAACCCGAGCAATCAGCCCCAGCATTTT
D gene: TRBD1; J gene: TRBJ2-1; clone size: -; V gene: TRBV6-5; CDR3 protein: CASSSQGNNEQFF; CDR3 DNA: TGTGCCAGCAGTTCACAGGGGAACAATGAGCAGTTCTTC
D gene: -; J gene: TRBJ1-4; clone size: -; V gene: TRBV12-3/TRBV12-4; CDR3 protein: CASSPAGEKLFF; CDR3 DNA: TGTGCCAGCAGCCCCGCGGGTGAAAAACTGTTTTTT
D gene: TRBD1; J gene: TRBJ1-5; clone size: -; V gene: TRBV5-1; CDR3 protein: CASSLDTGGTGPQHF; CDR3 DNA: TGCGCCAGCAGCTTGGATACAGGGGGTACTGGGCCCCAGCATTTT
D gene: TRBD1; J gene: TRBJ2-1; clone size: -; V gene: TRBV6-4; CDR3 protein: CASSDLHRGRINEQFF; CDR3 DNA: TGTGCCAGCAGTGACCTACACAGGGGTAGAATCAATGAGCAGTTCTTC
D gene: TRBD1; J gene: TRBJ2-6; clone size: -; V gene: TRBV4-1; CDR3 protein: CASSQGGQVVSGANVLTF; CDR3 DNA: TGCGCCAGCAGCCAAGGGGGACAGGTAGTTTCTGGGGCCAACGTCCTGACTTTC
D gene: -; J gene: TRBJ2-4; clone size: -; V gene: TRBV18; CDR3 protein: CASSIYGAGGNIQYF; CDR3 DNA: TGTGCCAGCTCAATTTACGGGGCCGGCGGAAACATTCAGTACTTC
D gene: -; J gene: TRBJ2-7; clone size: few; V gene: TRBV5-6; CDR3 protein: CASSPRGYYEQYF; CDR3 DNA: TGTGCCAGCAGCCCCCGGGGGTACTACGAGCAGTACTTC
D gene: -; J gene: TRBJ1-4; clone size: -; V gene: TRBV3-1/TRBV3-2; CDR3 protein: CASSVDEKLFF; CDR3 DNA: TGTGCCAGCAGCGTGGATGAAAAACTGTTTTTT
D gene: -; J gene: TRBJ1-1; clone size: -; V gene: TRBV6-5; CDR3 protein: CASSPRGLGGTEAFF; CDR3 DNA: TGTGCCAGCAGTCCCAGGGGTCTGGGGGGCACTGAAGCTTTCTTT
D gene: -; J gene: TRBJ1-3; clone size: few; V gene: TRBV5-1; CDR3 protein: CASSLESYRENTIYF; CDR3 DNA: TGCGCCAGCAGCTTGGAGTCGTACAGGGAGAACACCATATATTTT
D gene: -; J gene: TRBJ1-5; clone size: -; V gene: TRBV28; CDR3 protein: CASSFGSYSQPQHF; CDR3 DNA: TGTGCCAGCAGTTTTGGGTCGTATAGTCAGCCCCAGCATTTT
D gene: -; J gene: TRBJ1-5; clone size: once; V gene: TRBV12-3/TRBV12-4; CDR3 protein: CASSFWGQPQHF; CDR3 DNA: TGTGCCAGCAGTTTTTGGGGGCAGCCCCAGCATTTT
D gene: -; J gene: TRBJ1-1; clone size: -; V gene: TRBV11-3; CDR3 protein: CASSLGGSGNTEAFF; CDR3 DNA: TGTGCCAGCAGCTTAGGAGGTTCGGGAAACACTGAAGCTTTCTTT
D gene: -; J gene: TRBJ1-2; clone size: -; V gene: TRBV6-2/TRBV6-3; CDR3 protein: CASSQNYGYTF; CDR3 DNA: TGTGCCAGCAGCCAGAACTATGGCTACACCTTC
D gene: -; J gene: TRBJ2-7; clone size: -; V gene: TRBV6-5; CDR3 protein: CASSYARGYGEEQYF; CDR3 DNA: TGTGCCAGCAGTTACGCTCGGGGATATGGGGAAGAGCAGTACTTC